This TCR beta chain was sequenced for a study of blood T cells in healthy people across ages. Study-level points and caveats: It was found that TCR beta diversity correlated strongly with the percentage of naive T cells. Both naive CD4+ cell counts and diversity were greater in long-lived donors than in aged donors. A roughly linear age-dependent decrease characterized TCR beta diversity per million T cells.

This CDR3 contains 16 residues. Trimming took 1 base from V and 0 from J, leaving 10 bases between them. Germline loops: CDR1 SGHTA, CDR2 FQGNSA. This clonotype was seen only once. The antigen remains undetermined. PCR was performed a second time for 7 to 11 cycles using a sample-barcoded 5' primer and a J-beta primer mix. TCRdb independently ran MiXCR on the 5' RACE reads; one entry per CDR3 protein. The repertoire holds approximately 680,000 distinct CDR3 sequences, 32% seen once, with less than 20% in the top ten. Sequencing used blood. The receptor's source is a woman aged 80 or over in good health. V usage is TRBV7-2 and J usage is TRBJ1-5; D may be TRBD1 (5 bases). The CDR3: CASSLGQSFSNQPQHF. Here the CDR3 DNA reads TGTGCCAGCAGCTTAGGACAGTCATTTAGCAATCAGCCCCAGCATTTT.